The 25 T cell receptor beta chains below come from one sample, sequenced in a study of blood T cell repertoires in COVID-19. Produced via immunoSEQ multiplex PCR; TCRdb's table is partial and in-frame only. This table holds nearly 350,000 clones, around nine tenths found once. Sequencing input: peripheral blood. The receptors here all came from a young woman who had recovered from COVID-19.

Here the CDR3 DNA reads TGTGCCAGCAGTCCCTTGGGGGGGGATTCACCCCTCCACTTT. Encoded protein: CASSPLGGDSPLHF. This chain connects TRBV27 to TRBJ1-6; D might be TRBD1 (5 bases). The V gene's germline CDR1 is MNHEY and CDR2 SMNVEV (reference sequence). V was shortened by 5 bases and J by 8 bases, with 13 bases between the two germline ends. This CDR3 comprises 14 residues.

V is TRBV7-2 and J is TRBJ2-1; D is ambiguous. This CDR3 is 13 amino acids long. V shed 1 base and J shed 6 bases, with 7 bases lying between them. Germline V lookup: CDR1 SGHTA, CDR2 FQGNSA. The CDR3 nucleotides read TGTGCCAGCAGCTTAGAACTTCTCAATGAGCAGTTCTTC. Its translation is CASSLELLNEQFF.

The chain's CDR3 is CASSSTGRSTEAFF. CDR3 coding DNA: TGTGCCAGCTCCTCGACAGGGCGAAGCACTGAAGCTTTCTTT. The V call is TRBV18, the J call TRBJ1-1, with 7 bases lining up with TRBD1. CDR1 KGHSH and CDR2 LQKENI come from the germline V gene. J lost 4 bases, V lost 6 bases, and 8 bases had no gene match. This CDR3 region has 14 residues.

This chain joins TRBV11-3 and TRBJ1-2, with TRBD1 identical over 7 bases. This CDR3 has 16 residues. The germline V gene encodes CDR1 SGHNT and CDR2 YENEEA. With V trimmed by 4 bases and J by 3 bases, 11 bases remained unmatched. CDR3 loop: CASSSLGGGQDYGYTF. As DNA, the CDR3 is TGTGCCAGCAGCTCCTTGGGGGGCGGACAGGACTATGGCTACACCTTC.

The chain links TRBV2 to TRBJ2-5; D possibly corresponds to TRBD1 (6 bases). Between the trimmed V and J ends, which lost 2 bases and 7 bases, there was a span of 20 bases. The germline gives CDR1 SNHLY, CDR2 FYNNEI. CDR3 length: 16 residues. The CDR3 spells CASSERAGTWAGTQYF. The CDR3 nucleotides read TGTGCCAGCAGTGAAAGAGCCGGGACATGGGCAGGGACCCAGTACTTC.

The V gene is TRBV5-5, the J gene TRBJ2-5; 7 bases match TRBD2. CDR1 and CDR2 from the germline V gene are SGHKS and YYEKEE (reference sequence). This CDR3 spans 15 amino acids. Losses at the gene ends were 6 bases for V and 7 bases for J; bases not matched to a gene: 15. CDR3 DNA: TGTGCCAGCAAGATCCGGGACTACCCCTCAGGGACCCAGTACTTC. Translated: CASKIRDYPSGTQYF. The whole variable domain, filled in from reference TRBV5-5 and TRBJ2-5, reads DAGVTQSPTHLIKTRGQQVTLRCSPISGHKSVSWYQQVLGQGPQFIFQYYEKEERGRGNFPDRFSARQFPNYSSELNVNALLLGDSALYLCASKIRDYPSGTQYFGPGTRLLVL.

The chain's CDR3 is CASRDRGRSPLHF. DNA for the CDR3: TGCGCCAGCAGGGACAGGGGGCGATCACCCCTCCACTTT. The chain is built from TRBV10-2 and TRBJ1-6; TRBD1 matches at 11 bases. Germline CDR1 and CDR2: WSHSY and SAAADI. The CDR3 spans 13 residues. The V segment lost 6 bases and the J segment 10 bases; nucleotides outside the gene matches: 2.

The V call is TRBV10-3, the J call TRBJ2-1; TRBD2 matches at 10 bases. The V gene's germline CDR1 is ENHRY and CDR2 SYGVKD. The V segment lost 7 bases and the J segment 9 bases; nucleotides outside the gene matches: 6. The CDR3 covers 13 residues. The CDR3 region is CAIMASGRSEQFF. CDR3 nucleotides: TGTGCCATCATGGCTAGCGGGAGAAGTGAGCAGTTCTTC.

This chain links TRBV7-6 with TRBJ2-1; D gene ambiguous. Germline-derived CDR1 and CDR2 are SGHVS and FNYEAQ. This CDR3 is 14 amino acids long. V lost 0 bases and J 4 bases, leaving 7 bases between the germline ends. The CDR3 bases are TGTGCCAGCAGCTTAGCCTCCCCGTACAATGAGCAGTTCTTC. It yields the protein CASSLASPYNEQFF.

This clone came up once. The rearrangement uses TRBV7-9 and TRBJ1-5; D is possibly TRBD1 (5 bases). The CDR3 length is 16 residues. V lost 2 bases and J 7 bases, leaving 18 bases between the germline ends. Germline lookup yields CDR1 SEHNR and CDR2 FQNEAQ (reference sequence). The CDR3, as DNA: TGTGCCAGCAGCTTATTAGTGGCCGGGGGAGAACAGCCCCAGCATTTT. It translates to CASSLLVAGGEQPQHF.

The chain links TRBV24-1 to TRBJ2-1, with 9 bases aligning to TRBD1. Per the germline V gene, CDR1 is KGHDR and CDR2 is SFDVKD. V dropped 4 bases and J dropped 3; count of bases not matched to a gene: 6. There are 16 residues in the CDR3. The CDR3 protein is CATSDQPGQGYNEQFF. The CDR3, as DNA: TGTGCCACCAGTGACCAGCCGGGACAGGGCTACAATGAGCAGTTCTTC.

The V gene is TRBV7-8, the J gene TRBJ2-5; weak D call: TRBD2 (6 bases). This CDR3 has 16 residues. Germline V gene sequence: CDR1 SGHVS, CDR2 FQNEAQ. Trimming took off 4 bases at V and 5 bases at J, with 20 bases between the two ends. The CDR3 sequence is CASSSPRGVGRETQYF. The CDR3 nucleotides are TGTGCCAGCAGCTCCCCCCGAGGGGTAGGGAGGGAGACCCAGTACTTC.

The rearrangement links TRBV5-1 to TRBJ2-5, with 7 nucleotides matching TRBD2. This CDR3 region has 16 residues. V was clipped by 4 bases and J by 1 base; unmatched bases: 10. CDR1 and CDR2 from the germline V gene are SGHRS and YFSETQ. The CDR3 sequence: CASSRTASGRQETQYF. CDR3 coding DNA: TGCGCCAGCAGCCGGACGGCTAGCGGCCGCCAAGAGACCCAGTACTTC.

The chain links TRBV5-1 to TRBJ2-5; D may be TRBD2 (5 bases). From germline, CDR1 is SGHRS and CDR2 YFSETQ. Trimming took off 0 bases at V and 5 bases at J, with 14 bases between the two ends. This CDR3 has 15 amino acids. The CDR3 is CASSLVGDPRETQYF. In DNA form, the CDR3 reads TGCGCCAGCAGCTTGGTCGGGGATCCGAGGGAGACCCAGTACTTC.

CDR3 nucleotides: TGTGCCAGCAGCTTGTTCAGGGGGCGGATTGGGGAAAAACTGTTTTTT. Protein product: CASSLFRGRIGEKLFF. The chain links TRBV11-2 to TRBJ1-4; 8 positions agree with TRBD1. The CDR3 spans 16 residues. Germline trimming cut 3 bases from V and 8 bases from J; bases unmatched to any gene: 11. Germline V gene lookup returns CDR1 SGHAT and CDR2 FQNNGV.

The chain recombines TRBV15 with TRBJ2-3, with D unresolved. The germline V gene encodes CDR1 LNHNV and CDR2 YYDKDF (reference sequence). This CDR3 spans 13 amino acids. Deletions cut 6 bases from V and 0 bases from J, with 7 bases between. The CDR3 DNA sequence: TGTGCCACCAGGGTCGGTAGCACAGATACGCAGTATTTT. It yields the protein CATRVGSTDTQYF.

CDR3 sequence: CASSGEKASRNYNEQFF. In DNA form, the CDR3 reads TGTGCCAGCAGCGGCGAGAAGGCTAGCAGGAATTACAATGAGCAGTTCTTC. The chain is built from TRBV9 and TRBJ2-1, with a possible D match to TRBD2 (5 bases). CDR1 is SGDLS, CDR2 YYNGEE, per germline. V was cut by 3 bases and J by 4 bases, with 20 bases left in between. The CDR3 covers 17 residues. The complete variable domain, with remaining parts taken from reference TRBV9 and TRBJ2-1, reads DSGVTQTPKHLITATGQRVTLRCSPRSGDLSVYWYQQSLDQGLQFLIQYYNGEERAKGNILERFSAQQFPDLHSELNLSSLELGDSALYFCASSGEKASRNYNEQFFGPGTRLTVL.

The CDR3: CASSSQTSGGNTGELFF. CDR3 bases: TGTGCCAGCAGCTCCCAGACTAGCGGGGGGAACACCGGGGAGCTGTTTTTT. The chain has TRBV7-9 and TRBJ2-2; 12 bases align to TRBD2. Germline CDR1 and CDR2: SEHNR and FQNEAQ (reference sequence). The ends lost 4 bases at V and 1 base at J; junction bases unmatched: 4. The CDR3 is 17 amino acids.

The chain links TRBV5-4 to TRBJ1-2, with 9 bases that match TRBD1. Trimming removed 4 bases from V and 7 bases from J; junction bases left unmatched: 17. The CDR3 covers 17 residues. Looked up from germline, CDR1 is SGHNT and CDR2 is YYREEE (reference sequence). The CDR3, as DNA: TGTGCCAGCAGCCCCCTCGGACAGGGGACATTGGGAGTTGGCTACACCTTC. This codes for CASSPLGQGTLGVGYTF.

The chain recombines TRBV7-2 with TRBJ1-1, with a weak D call TRBD1 (5 bases). Trimming removed 2 bases from V and 1 base from J, with 14 bases in between. From germline, CDR1 is SGHTA and CDR2 FQGNSA. The CDR3 runs 16 residues. CDR3 sequence (DNA): TGTGCCAGCAGCTTATGGGGGGGAAGGGGGAACACTGAAGCTTTCTTT. It specifies CASSLWGGRGNTEAFF.

The J gene is TRBJ2-7, the V gene TRBV7-2; 9 bases are a match to TRBD2. After removal of 5 bases from V and 4 bases from J, the junction contained 9 bases not matched to a gene. CDR1 SGHTA and CDR2 FQGNSA come from the germline V gene. The CDR3 has 15 amino acids. The CDR3 DNA reads as TGTGCCAGCAGCGTTAGCGGGAGCCTCACTTACGAGCAGTACGTC. It translates to CASSVSGSLTYEQYV.

This clone was seen a single time. The chain couples TRBV9 to TRBJ1-6, with D uncertain. The germline V gene encodes CDR1 SGDLS and CDR2 YYNGEE. V dropped 3 bases and J dropped 7 bases, with 17 bases sitting between them. CDR3 length: 16 amino acids. The CDR3 reads CASSAYPAGFNSPLHF. In nucleotides, the CDR3 is TGTGCCAGCAGCGCTTACCCGGCGGGGTTCAATTCACCCCTCCACTTT.

This clone was recorded only once. V is TRBV12-5 and J is TRBJ2-6, with TRBD2 as a possible D gene (5 bases). The CDR3 extends over 14 amino acids. V lost 6 bases to trimming and J lost 2 bases, with 8 bases between them. CDR1 is LGHNT, CDR2 FRNRAP, per germline. CDR3 DNA: TGTGCTAGTGGGAGGGAAGCTGGGGCCAACGTCCTGACTTTC. This encodes CASGREAGANVLTF. Filled out from reference TRBV12-5 and TRBJ2-6, the complete variable domain reads DARVTQTPRHKVTEMGQEVTMRCQPILGHNTVFWYRQTMMQGLELLAYFRNRAPLDDSGMPKDRFSAEMPDATLATLKIQPSEPRDSAVYFCASGREAGANVLTFGAGSRLTVL.

The CDR3 reads CASSQVRVLRNEQFF. The CDR3 coding sequence is TGCGCCAGCAGTCAAGTCCGGGTCCTTAGAAATGAGCAGTTCTTC. This rearrangement joins TRBV23-1 to TRBJ2-1, with D hard to call. TRBV23-1 belongs to the ORF category, with a function that is uncertain. The CDR3 length is 15 residues. V was pared by 2 bases and J by 7 bases, with 15 bases between.

V and J are TRBV6-5 and TRBJ1-1; possibly TRBD1 for D (5 bases). The CDR3 has 14 residues. Trimming took 6 bases from V and 1 from J, leaving 12 bases between them. Germline V gene lookup returns CDR1 MNHEY and CDR2 SVGAGI. The DNA of the CDR3 is TGTGCCAGCAGCCCAGGGTTTTGGAACACTGAAGCTTTCTTT. Amino acid sequence: CASSPGFWNTEAFF.